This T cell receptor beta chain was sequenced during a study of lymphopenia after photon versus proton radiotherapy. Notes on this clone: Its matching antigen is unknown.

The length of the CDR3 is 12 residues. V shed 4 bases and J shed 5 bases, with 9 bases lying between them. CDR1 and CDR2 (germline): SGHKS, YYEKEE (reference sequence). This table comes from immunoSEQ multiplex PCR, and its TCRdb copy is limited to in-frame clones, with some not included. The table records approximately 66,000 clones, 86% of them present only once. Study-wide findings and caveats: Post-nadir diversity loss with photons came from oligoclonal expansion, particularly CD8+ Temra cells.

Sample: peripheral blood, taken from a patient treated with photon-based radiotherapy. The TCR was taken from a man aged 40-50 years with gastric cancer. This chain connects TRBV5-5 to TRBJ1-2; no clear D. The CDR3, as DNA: TGTGCCAGCAGCCCAGACTTGTATGGCTACACCTTC. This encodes CASSPDLYGYTF.